The T cell receptor beta chain under discussion was sequenced for a study of human T cells and chemical hapten exposure. Time point of the sample: patch test 1, 2 weeks after DPC sensitization. The treatment here: therapeutic diphenylcyclopropenone sensitization with weekly scalp DPC. V gave up 6 bases and J gave up 2 bases; unmatched junction bases: 8. The CDR3 totals 16 residues. Germline assignment: CDR1 MNHEY and CDR2 SMNVEV (reference sequence). This clonotype showed up just a few times. Unique molecular identifiers were linked by the library to individual cDNA molecules. One entry per CDR3 protein results from TCRdb running MiXCR on the RACE reads. Counted here are about 100,000 distinct CDR3 sequences, approximately 11% occurring once; the ten biggest clones make up around 3.5%.

J is TRBJ2-2 and V is TRBV27; 8 positions agree with TRBD1. This material consisted of whole blood, taken in connection with sensitization to the hapten diphenylcyclopropenone (DPC). The sequence was obtained from a woman aged 40 to 50 with alopecia areata. Some clones in this sample may be carry-over from other donors' samples. CDR3 residues: CASRGFDRGNTGELFF. Here the CDR3 DNA reads TGTGCCAGCAGGGGTTTTGACAGGGGTAACACCGGGGAGCTGTTTTTT.